The entry below gives a single T cell receptor beta chain sequence along with its context. Its antigen is unidentified. Read data end 3 residues before the CDR3 end; the end is taken from the germline J gene. This specimen belongs to a study of T cells in women clearing cervical HPV infection. The CDR3 length is 14 residues. Germline CDR1 is SSHAT and CDR2 is FNYEAQ (reference sequence). The study, taken as a whole, reports: Effector/memory and HPV-specific T cells were not isolated, and association timing is unknown.

Clones were read by immunoSEQ multiplex PCR, and TCRdb kept only the in-frame ones, dropping some. In all, the sample yields more than 20,000 clones. V and J are TRBV7-7 and TRBJ2-3; 9 nucleotides align to TRBD1. This TCR came from a woman aged 18 to 75 with a cervical HPV16 infection that either progressed to CIN3+ or cleared (not recorded which). The sequencing input was blood buffy coat. The CDR3 here is CASSPTGGLATQYF. Partial CDR3 DNA: TGTGCCAGCAGCCCAACAGGGGGCTTAGCGACG.